The 14 T cell receptor beta chains listed next were all sequenced from one sample in a study of blood T cell repertoires in COVID-19. Profiling relied on immunoSEQ multiplex PCR, and the TCRdb table lists in-frame clones only, not all of them. The table includes about 260,000 clones, about 90% detected once. The sequencing sample was made of peripheral blood. The receptor source for this set is a middle-aged woman who had recovered from COVID-19.

This clone has more than one count but fewer than ten. The V gene is TRBV5-4, the J gene TRBJ2-3; 10 bases are shared with TRBD2. The length of the CDR3 is 15 residues. After removal of 3 bases from V and 6 bases from J, the junction contained 7 bases not matched to a gene. Germline loops: CDR1 SGHNT, CDR2 YYREEE (reference sequence). The CDR3 loop reads CASSWERGGYDTQYF. The DNA for the CDR3 is TGTGCCAGCAGCTGGGAGCGGGGGGGATACGATACGCAGTATTTT.

The rearrangement links TRBV25-1 to TRBJ1-1, with 7 positions matching TRBD1. The CDR3 has 14 amino acids. J lost 10 bases, V lost 4 bases, and 12 bases had no gene match. Germline V CDR1 and CDR2: MGHDK, SYGVNS. CDR3 region: CASSAPQGRGGAFF. The DNA for the CDR3 is TGTGCCAGCAGTGCACCACAGGGGCGGGGTGGAGCTTTCTTT.

This clone is a singleton in its sample. The rearrangement joins TRBV5-4 to TRBJ1-2, with D unresolved. Looked up from germline, CDR1 is SGHNT and CDR2 is YYREEE (reference sequence). This CDR3 contains 15 residues. The germline V and J ends were trimmed by 1 base and 4 bases, with 14 bases remaining between them. The CDR3 coding sequence is TGTGCCAGCAGCTTGTTTGGGGAGCGGGGCTATGGCTACACCTTC. Residues: CASSLFGERGYGYTF.

This rearrangement joins TRBV7-2 to TRBJ2-5, with unresolved D. The germline CDR1 and CDR2 sequences are SGHTA and FQGNSA. V lost 2 bases and J lost 4, with 11 bases in between. CDR3 length: 14 amino acids. CDR3 protein: CASSLSVGSETQYF. The CDR3 bases are TGTGCCAGCAGCTTATCCGTCGGGTCAGAGACCCAGTACTTC.

The J gene is TRBJ2-7, the V gene TRBV6-5; 8 bases line up with TRBD2. V gave up 7 bases and J gave up 7 bases; unmatched junction bases: 15. This CDR3 is built from 15 residues. Germline V lookup: CDR1 MNHEY, CDR2 SVGAGI. CDR3 in DNA: TGTGCCAGCACCTCGCAGCGGGGGATGCTTGAGGAGCAGTACTTC. Translated, it gives CASTSQRGMLEEQYF.

The J gene is TRBJ1-5, the V gene TRBV2; the D is unclear. V was cut by 1 base and J by 2 bases, with 6 bases left in between. The CDR3 loop spans 14 amino acids. Germline lookup yields CDR1 SNHLY and CDR2 FYNNEI. CDR3 sequence reads: CASSEVERNQPQHF. The DNA of the CDR3 is TGTGCCAGCAGTGAAGTCGAGCGCAATCAGCCCCAGCATTTT.

This rearrangement joins TRBV6-5 to TRBJ2-7; TRBD1 matches at 8 bases. Germline trimming cut 5 bases from V and 7 bases from J; bases unmatched to any gene: 10. The CDR3 covers 14 residues. Germline-derived CDR1 and CDR2 are MNHEY and SVGAGI. The CDR3 DNA sequence: TGTGCCAGCAGTCCCAGGGGGCCGGCGTGGGAGCAGTACTTC. Residues: CASSPRGPAWEQYF.

The chain is built from TRBV5-1 and TRBJ2-3; a weak D match, TRBD2 (6 bases). Per germline, CDR1 SGHRS and CDR2 YFSETQ. The length of the CDR3 is 15 residues. V lost 1 base, J lost 8 bases, and 17 bases lay in between. The CDR3 bases are TGCGCCAGCAGCTTGCAGAGACTAGGGCCGGGTACGCAGTATTTT. Amino acids: CASSLQRLGPGTQYF.

J is TRBJ1-5 and V is TRBV9; weak D call: TRBD1 (6 bases). Trimming stripped 7 bases from V and 7 bases from J, with 12 bases between. This CDR3 spans 12 amino acids. Germline V gives CDR1 SGDLS, CDR2 YYNGEE. In DNA form, the CDR3 reads TGTGCCAGCGGGGGGGCGCGGCAGCCCCAGCATTTT. This gives the protein CASGGARQPQHF.

The chain has TRBV2 and TRBJ1-1, with 10 bases matching TRBD1. The CDR3 is made up of 15 amino acids. J lost 3 bases, V lost 5 bases, and 6 bases had no gene match. CDR1 SNHLY and CDR2 FYNNEI come from the germline V gene. The CDR3 loop reads CASSPTGGLYTEAFF. As DNA, the CDR3 is TGTGCCAGCAGTCCGACAGGGGGCTTATACACTGAAGCTTTCTTT.

The chain joins TRBV4-3 to TRBJ2-5, with a tentative D call TRBD2 (7 bases). CDR3 length: 17 residues. The ends were cut back, 1 base at V and 4 bases at J, with 19 bases in the middle. Germline values: CDR1 LGHNA, CDR2 YSLEER. CDR3 sequence reads: CASSQAYVRGRLETQYF. For the CDR3, the DNA is TGCGCCAGCAGCCAAGCGTACGTGCGGGGGCGCTTAGAGACCCAGTACTTC.

This clone appeared a few times. This sequence joins TRBV7-9 and TRBJ2-3, with D unclear. CDR1 and CDR2 from the germline V gene are SEHNR and FQNEAQ (reference sequence). V lost 3 bases, J lost 3 bases, and 7 bases lay in between. This CDR3 region has 13 residues. CDR3 bases: TGTGCCAGCAGCTTTGGCGGTACAGATACGCAGTATTTT. It encodes CASSFGGTDTQYF.

The chain recombines TRBV3-1 (or the pseudogene TRBV3-2) with TRBJ2-7, with D tentatively TRBD2 (5 bases). The CDR3 has 14 amino acids. Germline V lookup: CDR1 LGHDT, CDR2 YNNKEL (reference sequence). Deletions cut 4 bases from V and 9 bases from J, with 19 bases between. CDR3 in amino acids: CASSLLGGLRGQYF. The CDR3 nucleotides are TGTGCCAGCAGCCTACTCGGAGGTTTACGAGGGCAGTACTTC.

V and J are TRBV12-3 or TRBV12-4 and TRBJ1-1; D possibly corresponds to TRBD1 (6 bases). The CDR3 contains 12 residues. The V gene lost 11 bases and the J gene lost 6 bases, with 16 bases spanning the gap. CDR3 coding DNA: TGTGCCGTAACAGGGCCCGAGCCTGAAGCTTTCTTT. Its protein is CAVTGPEPEAFF.